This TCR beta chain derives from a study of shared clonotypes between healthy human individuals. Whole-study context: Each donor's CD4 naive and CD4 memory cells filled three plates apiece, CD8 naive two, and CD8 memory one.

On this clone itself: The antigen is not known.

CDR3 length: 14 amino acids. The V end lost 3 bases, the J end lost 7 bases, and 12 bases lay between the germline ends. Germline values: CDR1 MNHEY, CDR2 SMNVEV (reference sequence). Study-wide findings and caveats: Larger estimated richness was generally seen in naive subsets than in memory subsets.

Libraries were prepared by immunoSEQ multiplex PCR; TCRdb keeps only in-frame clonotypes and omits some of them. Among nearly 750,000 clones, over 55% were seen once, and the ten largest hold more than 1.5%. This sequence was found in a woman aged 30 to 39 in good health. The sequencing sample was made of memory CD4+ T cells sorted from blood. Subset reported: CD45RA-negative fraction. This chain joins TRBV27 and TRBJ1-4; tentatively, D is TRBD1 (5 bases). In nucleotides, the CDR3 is TGTGCCAGCAGTTTCAGGGTTATGGGTGAAAAACTGTTTTTT. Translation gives CASSFRVMGEKLFF.